The TCR beta chain described here comes from a study of CD8 T cells in Susac syndrome. Study-wide results and caveats: The study recognized that the number of individuals in its TCR sequencing and HLA analysis was relatively small.

Germline CDR1 and CDR2: SGHRS and YFSETQ. This CDR3 is built from 15 residues. Sequencing of TCR beta was performed on blood CD8+ and CD4+ T cells. CD8+ and CD4+ T cells were negatively isolated; TEMRA cells were FACS-enriched. Random-hexamer reverse transcription was applied to about 0.45 to 1 ug RNA. Coverage of TCR beta CDR3 amplification by immunoSEQ multiplex PCR extended to 54 Vbeta and 13 Jbeta. TCRdb redid the calling of the immunoSEQ multiplex PCR reads with MiXCR, one entry per CDR3 protein. The profile shows 350,000 to 550,000 distinct CDR3 sequences, more than 80% of them singletons. This clonotype was seen only once. Its antigen remains unknown. An end of the junction does not agree with germline; a read error may underlie this.

Sequencing input: CD8+ T cells from PBMCs. The sequence derives from a human donor with multiple sclerosis. This rearrangement joins TRBV5-1 to TRBJ2-7; D tentatively fits TRBD1 or TRBD2 (5 bases each). This CDR3 reads CASSPQEGIPYEQHF. As DNA, the CDR3 is TGCGCCAGCAGTCCACAAGAGGGGATACCTTACGAGCAGCACTTC.